Presented here are 30 T cell receptor beta chains from one specimen sequenced in a study of blood T cell repertoires in COVID-19. Method: immunoSEQ multiplex PCR; TCRdb's copy keeps in-frame clones and lacks some. The sample comprises about 88,000 clones, approximately 89% of which are singletons, and approximately 5.2% rests with the top ten. The sequencing input was peripheral blood. These receptors were obtained from a woman over 75 with active COVID-19.

The rearrangement uses TRBV25-1 and TRBJ2-7; TRBD2 aligns across 11 bases. With V trimmed by 6 bases and J by 0 bases, 7 bases remained unmatched. The CDR3 extends over 16 amino acids. Germline CDR1 reads MGHDK; CDR2 reads SYGVNS. The CDR3 bases are TGTGCCAGCAGACCCCGTAGCGGGAGGGGCTCCTACGAGCAGTACTTC. Translated, it gives CASRPRSGRGSYEQYF.

The chain employs TRBV15 and TRBJ1-5; D is perhaps TRBD1 (5 bases). The CDR3 spans 17 residues. Germline values: CDR1 LNHNV, CDR2 YYDKDF (reference sequence). V lost 0 bases and J 4 bases, leaving 16 bases between the germline ends. The CDR3 protein is CATSRDRGGTRNQPQHF. The CDR3 nucleotides read TGTGCCACCAGCAGAGATCGGGGCGGGACCCGTAATCAGCCCCAGCATTTT.

This rearrangement joins TRBV9 to TRBJ2-3; 11 nucleotides align to TRBD1. The V gene's germline CDR1 is SGDLS and CDR2 YYNGEE. V dropped 0 bases and J dropped 8; count of bases not matched to a gene: 8. This CDR3 is built from 16 residues. The CDR3 region is CASSVVADRGRGTQYF. The CDR3 DNA follows: TGTGCCAGCAGCGTAGTCGCGGACAGGGGGCGGGGTACGCAGTATTTT.

DNA for the CDR3: TGTGCCAGTAAGGCTAGCGGGACCCTAATCGGTGGCACAGATACGCAGTATTTT. It encodes CASKASGTLIGGTDTQYF. The gene calls are TRBV19 and TRBJ2-3, with TRBD2 matching 9 bases. The CDR3 is 18 residues long. Germline V gene data show CDR1 as LNHDA and CDR2 as SQIVND (reference sequence). V was pared by 7 bases and J by 1 base, with 15 bases of the junction left unmatched.

This clone is a singleton in its sample. This sequence joins TRBV7-9 and TRBJ2-5; a possible D gene is TRBD2 (6 bases). V was trimmed by 2 bases and J by 5 bases, leaving 18 bases between them. Germline V gene lookup returns CDR1 SEHNR and CDR2 FQNEAQ (reference sequence). This CDR3 region has 16 residues. The CDR3 spells CASSLPVSGFRETQYF. CDR3 bases: TGTGCCAGCAGCTTACCTGTTAGCGGTTTTCGGGAGACCCAGTACTTC.

The J gene is TRBJ2-5, the V gene TRBV5-4; 10 bases line up with TRBD1. With V trimmed by 3 bases and J by 7 bases, 3 bases remained unmatched. The CDR3 runs to 13 residues. The V gene's germline CDR1 is SGHNT and CDR2 YYREEE (reference sequence). The CDR3 DNA reads TGTGCCAGCAGCTGGACAGGGGGAGCGACCCAGTACTTC. Amino acids: CASSWTGGATQYF. Full variable domain (rest looked up from reference TRBV5-4 and TRBJ2-5): ETGVTQSPTHLIKTRGQQVTLRCSSQSGHNTVSWYQQALGQGPQFIFQYYREEENGRGNFPPRFSGLQFPNYSSELNVNALELDDSALYLCASSWTGGATQYFGPGTRLLVL.

The rearrangement links TRBV3-1 (or the pseudogene TRBV3-2) to TRBJ2-7; 13 bases line up with TRBD2. The germline V gene encodes CDR1 LGHDT and CDR2 YNNKEL (reference sequence). The ends lost 4 bases at V and 2 bases at J; junction bases unmatched: 5. The CDR3 is 16 residues long. CDR3 loop: CASSLRGLAGTYEQYF. The DNA of the CDR3 is TGTGCCAGCAGCCTGAGGGGACTAGCGGGAACCTACGAGCAGTACTTC.

The gene calls are TRBV27 and TRBJ2-7; tentatively, D is TRBD2 (7 bases). CDR3 length equals 15 residues. The V end was cut by 0 bases, the J end by 3 bases, with 12 bases between. CDR1 and CDR2 (germline): MNHEY, SMNVEV (reference sequence). The chain's CDR3 is CASSLSGGPNYEQYF. CDR3 nucleotides: TGTGCCAGCAGTTTATCGGGGGGGCCTAACTACGAGCAGTACTTC.

The rearrangement links TRBV10-3 to TRBJ1-1, with 7 positions matching TRBD1. The V gene end was trimmed by 2 bases and the J gene end by 4 bases; junction bases not matched to a gene: 10. Germline CDR1 reads ENHRY; CDR2 reads SYGVKD. This CDR3 spans 16 amino acids. The CDR3: CAISERQGVGVTEAFF. As DNA, the CDR3 is TGTGCCATCAGTGAGCGACAGGGTGTGGGAGTCACTGAAGCTTTCTTT.

CDR3 residues: CASSATTGTGYTF. The DNA of the CDR3 is TGTGCCAGCAGCGCAACTACAGGGACTGGCTACACCTTC. The chain carries TRBV7-9 and TRBJ1-2, with D maybe TRBD1 (6 bases). Germline V lookup: CDR1 SEHNR, CDR2 FQNEAQ (reference sequence). V was cut by 5 bases and J by 7 bases, with 14 bases left in between. The CDR3 contains 13 residues.

This chain joins TRBV29-1 and TRBJ2-3; 14 positions agree with TRBD2. Trimming took 4 bases from V and 1 from J; bases not matched to a gene: 10. This CDR3 is built from 18 residues. From germline, CDR1 is SQVTM and CDR2 ANQGSEA. In DNA form, the CDR3 reads TGCAGCGTTGGGGGGACTAGCGGGAGCCTAATGGGCACAGATACGCAGTATTTT. It translates to CSVGGTSGSLMGTDTQYF.

This clone was seen once. J is TRBJ2-1 and V is TRBV3-1 (or the pseudogene TRBV3-2), with D perhaps matching TRBD2 (5 bases). The germline V and J ends were trimmed by 5 bases and 5 bases, with 13 bases remaining between them. The CDR3 loop spans 14 amino acids. CDR1 is LGHDT, CDR2 YNNKEL, per germline (reference sequence). CDR3 amino acids: CASSREGGNNEQFF. CDR3 DNA: TGTGCCAGCAGCAGGGAAGGAGGAAACAATGAGCAGTTCTTC.

The chain carries TRBV7-9 and TRBJ2-3; TRBD2 is a possible D gene (6 bases). In germline, CDR1 is SEHNR, CDR2 FQNEAQ (reference sequence). Trimming left V 2 bases short and J 0 bases short, with 12 bases between. The CDR3 runs to 16 residues. The CDR3 nucleotides read TGTGCCAGCAGCTTAACCAGCGGGCCTAGCACAGATACGCAGTATTTT. Translation: CASSLTSGPSTDTQYF. Based on the CDR3 plus reference TRBV7-9 and TRBJ2-3, the full variable domain is DTGVSQNPRHKITKRGQNVTFRCDPISEHNRLYWYRQTLGQGPEFLTYFQNEAQLEKSRLLSDRFSAERPKGSFSTLEIQRTEQGDSAMYLCASSLTSGPSTDTQYFGPGTRLTVL.

The chain has TRBV7-2 and TRBJ2-5; 12 nucleotides align to TRBD2. With 5 bases clipped from V and 2 bases from J, the junction kept 9 bases outside the gene matches. The V gene's germline CDR1 is SGHTA and CDR2 FQGNSA. CDR3 size: 17 residues. The DNA of the CDR3 is TGTGCCAGCAGCCTCGGGACTAGCGGGTCCGGTCAAGAGACCCAGTACTTC. Residues: CASSLGTSGSGQETQYF.

The rearrangement joins TRBV19 to TRBJ2-2, with TRBD1 identical over 9 bases. Trimming removed 6 bases from V and 6 bases from J; junction bases left unmatched: 14. This CDR3 is 17 amino acids long. Germline values: CDR1 LNHDA, CDR2 SQIVND (reference sequence). The CDR3 protein is CASRIIGQGWSAGELFF. DNA of the CDR3: TGTGCCAGTAGGATAATTGGACAGGGGTGGTCGGCCGGGGAGCTGTTTTTT.

This clone was recorded a few times. The rearrangement links TRBV18 to TRBJ2-2; no firm D call. Trimming took 3 bases from V and 2 from J, leaving 13 bases between them. The CDR3 has 16 residues. CDR1 is KGHSH, CDR2 LQKENI, per germline. CDR3 protein: CASSPLEILNTGELFF. DNA for the CDR3: TGTGCCAGCTCACCTCTTGAAATACTAAACACCGGGGAGCTGTTTTTT. Using reference TRBV18 and TRBJ2-2 for the parts outside the CDR3, the full variable domain is NAGVMQNPRHLVRRRGQEARLRCSPMKGHSHVYWYRQLPEEGLKFMVYLQKENIIDESGMPKERFSAEFPKEGPSILRIQQVVRGDSAAYFCASSPLEILNTGELFFGEGSRLTVL.

The rearrangement links TRBV10-3 to TRBJ2-5; 10 nucleotides match TRBD2. The CDR3 is made up of 15 amino acids. The V gene end was trimmed by 6 bases and the J gene end by 1 base; junction bases not matched to a gene: 5. Germline CDR1 is ENHRY and CDR2 is SYGVKD. The CDR3 is CAIRATSGPQETQYF. In DNA, the CDR3 is TGTGCCATCAGGGCGACTAGCGGGCCCCAAGAGACCCAGTACTTC.

This sequence joins TRBV4-1 and TRBJ2-1, with 7 bases lining up with TRBD2. The CDR3 totals 16 residues. Per the germline V gene, CDR1 is MGHRA and CDR2 is YSYEKL. The ends lost 1 base at V and 0 bases at J; junction bases unmatched: 3. Written as DNA, the CDR3 is TGCGCCAGCAGCCAAGCTGGCGGGAGCTCCTACAATGAGCAGTTCTTC. Amino acid sequence: CASSQAGGSSYNEQFF.

V usage is TRBV28 and J usage is TRBJ2-3; TRBD1 matches at 10 bases. Germline assignment: CDR1 MDHEN and CDR2 SYDVKM. The CDR3 totals 16 residues. V gave up 5 bases and J gave up 7 bases; unmatched junction bases: 12. The DNA for the CDR3 is TGTGCCAGCAGTCTAACCGGGACAGGGGATAGATATACGCAGTATTTT. Translating it yields CASSLTGTGDRYTQYF. The full variable domain, its missing parts supplied by reference TRBV28 and TRBJ2-3, is DVKVTQSSRYLVKRTGEKVFLECVQDMDHENMFWYRQDPGLGLRLIYFSYDVKMKEKGDIPEGYSVSREKKERFSLILESASTNQTSMYLCASSLTGTGDRYTQYFGPGTRLTVL.

V usage is TRBV6-5 and J usage is TRBJ1-1, with 7 bases aligning to TRBD1. This CDR3 region has 12 residues. V lost 5 bases, J lost 8 bases, and 5 bases stayed unmatched. The germline CDR1 and CDR2 sequences are MNHEY and SVGAGI. CDR3 amino acids: CASSTDRAEAFF. The CDR3 nucleotides read TGTGCCAGCAGTACCGACAGGGCGGAAGCTTTCTTT.

This sequence joins TRBV6-5 and TRBJ2-3, with D uncertain. CDR1 and CDR2 from the germline V gene are MNHEY and SVGAGI. V dropped 10 bases and J dropped 3 bases, with 8 bases sitting between them. This CDR3 region has 11 residues. The CDR3 sequence is CATMRTDTQYF. CDR3 sequence (DNA): TGTGCCACAATGCGAACAGATACGCAGTATTTT.

J is TRBJ1-1 and V is TRBV7-2, with D perhaps TRBD1 (6 bases). This CDR3 has 14 residues. V lost 5 bases to trimming and J lost 1 base, with 11 bases between them. Germline CDR1 is SGHTA and CDR2 is FQGNSA. CDR3 DNA: TGTGCCAGCAGCCCCCAACAGGGGAACACTGAAGCTTTCTTT. Translation: CASSPQQGNTEAFF.

The genes are TRBV2 and TRBJ2-1, with D possibly TRBD1 on 6 matching bases. The CDR3 has 13 amino acids. Per germline, CDR1 SNHLY and CDR2 FYNNEI. The V and J ends lost 5 bases and 6 bases respectively, with 11 bases between them. The CDR3 region has the DNA TGTGCCAGCAGTTCGGACAGACCCAATGAGCAGTTCTTC. Amino acids: CASSSDRPNEQFF.

V usage is TRBV6-5 and J usage is TRBJ2-5; D unresolved. The CDR3 is 13 residues long. Germline CDR1 is MNHEY and CDR2 is SVGAGI. V gave up 8 bases and J gave up 5 bases, with 15 bases separating them. The CDR3 reads CASVGRPVETQYF. In DNA, the CDR3 is TGTGCCAGCGTGGGCCGGCCGGTTGAGACCCAGTACTTC.

CDR3 nucleotides: TGTGCCAGCAGTTTTAAAGTCAGAAATAATTCACCCCTCCACTTT. It yields the protein CASSFKVRNNSPLHF. V and J are TRBV28 and TRBJ1-6; D gene uncertain. Between the trimmed V and J ends, which lost 3 bases and 5 bases, there was a span of 11 bases. This CDR3 comprises 15 residues. CDR1 is MDHEN and CDR2 is SYDVKM in the germline V gene. The whole variable domain, filled in from reference TRBV28 and TRBJ1-6, reads DVKVTQSSRYLVKRTGEKVFLECVQDMDHENMFWYRQDPGLGLRLIYFSYDVKMKEKGDIPEGYSVSREKKERFSLILESASTNQTSMYLCASSFKVRNNSPLHFGNGTRLTVT.

The chain joins TRBV30 to TRBJ1-2, with D perhaps matching TRBD1 (6 bases). Per the germline V gene, CDR1 is GTSNPN and CDR2 is SVGIG (reference sequence). The CDR3 length is 13 residues. The V end lost 5 bases, the J end lost 7 bases, and 17 bases lay between the germline ends. In DNA form, the CDR3 reads TGTGCCTGGTTCCTGGGGGGGGCTTCTGGCTACACCTTC. Amino acids: CAWFLGGASGYTF.

The chain joins TRBV10-3 to TRBJ1-1, with D maybe TRBD1 (5 bases). V was cut by 0 bases and J by 5 bases, with 13 bases left in between. Germline V lookup: CDR1 ENHRY, CDR2 SYGVKD. CDR3 length: 15 residues. This chain's CDR3 is CAISESGGRGTEAFF. The CDR3 DNA sequence: TGTGCCATCAGTGAGTCCGGGGGGAGAGGAACTGAAGCTTTCTTT.

CDR3 in DNA: TGTGCCAGCAGCTCATCCGGGACTAGCGGGAAATCCTACAATGAGCAGTTCTTC. Amino acid sequence: CASSSSGTSGKSYNEQFF. The rearrangement links TRBV14 to TRBJ2-1, with 13 positions matching TRBD2. Losses at the gene ends were 5 bases for V and 1 base for J; bases not matched to a gene: 8. Per germline, CDR1 SGHDN and CDR2 FVKESK. This CDR3 has 18 residues.

The CDR3 region has the DNA TGTGCCAGCAGCCGGTCCGCGGCAGCCAGCACAGATACGCAGTATTTT. This translates into CASSRSAAASTDTQYF. The gene calls are TRBV7-3 and TRBJ2-3; D remains unclear. Germline CDR1 SGHTA, CDR2 FQGTGA. Between the trimmed V and J ends, which lost 5 bases and 0 bases, there was a span of 15 bases. This CDR3 has 16 amino acids.

Here the CDR3 DNA reads TGTGCCAGCAGCCCGGGATCGAACTTTGAAAAACTGTTTTTT. Translating it yields CASSPGSNFEKLFF. The chain combines TRBV3-1 (or the pseudogene TRBV3-2) with TRBJ1-4; no reliable D call. There are 14 residues in the CDR3. V was cut by 4 bases and J by 7 bases, with 13 bases left in between. Germline lookup yields CDR1 LGHDT and CDR2 YNNKEL (reference sequence).